The 10 T cell receptor beta chains listed next were all sequenced from one sample in a study of blood T cell repertoires in COVID-19. This table comes from immunoSEQ multiplex PCR, and its TCRdb copy is limited to in-frame clones, with some not included. The sample contains 39,000 or so clones, 80% to 90% of which appear only once. The sequencing sample was made of peripheral blood. The receptor set was obtained from a man in his 60s in a cohort sampled during active COVID-19.

V is TRBV5-1 and J is TRBJ1-2; D unclear. Germline CDR1 reads SGHRS; CDR2 reads YFSETQ. The V end was cut by 0 bases, the J end by 6 bases, with 9 bases between. This CDR3 region has 13 residues. Written as DNA, the CDR3 is TGCGCCAGCAGCTTGGGGCAGCGGAATGGCTACACCTTC. Encoded protein: CASSLGQRNGYTF. The whole variable domain, remainder taken from reference TRBV5-1 and TRBJ1-2, is KAGVTQTPRYLIKTRGQQVTLSCSPISGHRSVSWYQQTPGQGLQFLFEYFSETQRNKGNFPGRFSGRQFSNSRSEMNVSTLELGDSALYLCASSLGQRNGYTFGSGTRLTVV.

The chain carries TRBV6-5 and TRBJ1-1, with D maybe TRBD1 (6 bases). V lost 2 bases to trimming and J lost 4 bases, with 14 bases between them. Germline lookup yields CDR1 MNHEY and CDR2 SVGAGI. There are 15 residues in the CDR3. The DNA of the CDR3 is TGTGCCAGCAGTTACGGAGGGGGGGGACGCACTGAAGCTTTCTTT. Translating gives CASSYGGGGRTEAFF.

This clone was seen more than once but under ten times. J is TRBJ2-7 and V is TRBV7-9; 10 bases are a match to TRBD1. The V segment lost 4 bases and the J segment 2 bases; nucleotides outside the gene matches: 5. The V gene's germline CDR1 is SEHNR and CDR2 FQNEAQ (reference sequence). The CDR3 extends over 15 amino acids. The CDR3 is CASSSHGTGAYEQYF. CDR3 DNA sequence: TGTGCCAGCAGCTCCCACGGGACAGGGGCCTACGAGCAGTACTTC.

The V and J genes are TRBV27 and TRBJ2-7; TRBD1 might be the D (6 bases). The length of the CDR3 is 17 residues. Looked up from germline, CDR1 is MNHEY and CDR2 is SMNVEV (reference sequence). Trimming took off 8 bases at V and 1 base at J, with 24 bases between the two ends. The CDR3 DNA follows: TGTGCCAGCCGTGGGGACACTTGGTACGGCGGGTCCTACGAGCAGTACTTC. Translated: CASRGDTWYGGSYEQYF.

J is TRBJ2-5 and V is TRBV23-1; TRBD1 might be the D (6 bases). TRBV23-1 is recorded as an ORF, its role being uncertain. The V and J ends lost 3 bases and 5 bases respectively, with 19 bases between them. CDR3 length: 16 amino acids. CDR3 amino acids: CASSQSGVSSEETQYF. CDR3 nucleotide sequence: TGCGCCAGCAGTCAGTCAGGGGTCAGTTCGGAGGAGACCCAGTACTTC.

The chain is built from TRBV4-1 and TRBJ2-3; 11 bases match TRBD2. The germline V gene has CDR1 MGHRA and CDR2 YSYEKL. This CDR3 region has 17 residues. The V segment lost 2 bases and the J segment 2 bases; nucleotides outside the gene matches: 6. As DNA, the CDR3 is TGCGCCAGCAGCCAAACCGGGACTAGCGGTACCACAGATACGCAGTATTTT. Translated: CASSQTGTSGTTDTQYF.

The CDR3 is CASQDKGTQYF. CDR3 coding DNA: TGTGCCAGCCAGGACAAGGGCACGCAGTATTTT. The chain recombines TRBV28 with TRBJ2-3; possibly TRBD1 for D (5 bases). From germline, CDR1 is MDHEN and CDR2 SYDVKM. The CDR3 is 11 residues long. V lost 8 bases to trimming and J lost 9 bases, with 12 bases between them.

V and J are TRBV2 and TRBJ2-2; 7 bases map to TRBD1. This CDR3 contains 15 residues. Germline V gene data show CDR1 as SNHLY and CDR2 as FYNNEI. J was trimmed by 4 bases and V by 0 bases; bases with no gene match: 2. The CDR3: CASSEAGTATGELFF. CDR3 nucleotide sequence: TGTGCCAGCAGTGAAGCCGGGACAGCCACCGGGGAGCTGTTTTTT.

The gene calls are TRBV14 and TRBJ1-1; tentatively, D is TRBD1 (6 bases). Germline values: CDR1 SGHDN, CDR2 FVKESK. There are 14 residues in the CDR3. V lost 7 bases to trimming and J lost 4 bases, with 16 bases between them. CDR3 coding DNA: TGTGCCAGCATGCCTTTAGGACAGTTCACTGAAGCTTTCTTT. Encoded protein: CASMPLGQFTEAFF.

This sequence joins TRBV5-5 and TRBJ1-6; 8 nucleotides align to TRBD1. J lost 8 bases, V lost 1 base, and 5 bases had no gene match. Per germline, CDR1 SGHKS and CDR2 YYEKEE (reference sequence). CDR3 size: 15 residues. CDR3 DNA sequence: TGTGCCAGCAGCTTGCTGTCAGGGGGCTATTCACCCCTCCACTTT. Protein sequence: CASSLLSGGYSPLHF.